This TCR beta chain comes out of a study of graft-versus-host responses after intestinal transplantation. Study summary: As for transplant type, recipients had multivisceral, liver-intestinal, or isolated intestinal grafts.

The repertoire was sequenced with immunoSEQ multiplex PCR; TCRdb's copy has only in-frame clones and lacks some. The sample consists of tens of thousands of clones, over 75% of them appearing once. Regarding this clone: Its matching antigen is unknown.

The V end lost 0 bases, the J end lost 2 bases, and 12 bases lay between the germline ends. The CDR3 runs 16 residues. The germline V gene has CDR1 SGDLS and CDR2 YYNGEE. Regarding the study as a whole: Graft-donor T cell macrochimerism in patients accompanied high graft-versus-host to host-versus-graft clonal ratios in allografts. Investigators detected GvH clones in recipient marrow, with some emerging earlier in ileum or blood. Early HvG declines after transplant were associated with peak circulating GvH clone levels.

The sequenced sample was unstimulated CD4+ T cells sorted from spleen or lymph node cells, obtained before transplant. The TCR sequence derives from a human donor who was the organ donor for an intestinal transplant. This chain uses TRBV9 with TRBJ2-1; D uncertain. CDR3: CASSVGTVAPYNEQFF. For the CDR3, the DNA is TGTGCCAGCAGCGTAGGTACCGTCGCGCCCTACAATGAGCAGTTCTTC.